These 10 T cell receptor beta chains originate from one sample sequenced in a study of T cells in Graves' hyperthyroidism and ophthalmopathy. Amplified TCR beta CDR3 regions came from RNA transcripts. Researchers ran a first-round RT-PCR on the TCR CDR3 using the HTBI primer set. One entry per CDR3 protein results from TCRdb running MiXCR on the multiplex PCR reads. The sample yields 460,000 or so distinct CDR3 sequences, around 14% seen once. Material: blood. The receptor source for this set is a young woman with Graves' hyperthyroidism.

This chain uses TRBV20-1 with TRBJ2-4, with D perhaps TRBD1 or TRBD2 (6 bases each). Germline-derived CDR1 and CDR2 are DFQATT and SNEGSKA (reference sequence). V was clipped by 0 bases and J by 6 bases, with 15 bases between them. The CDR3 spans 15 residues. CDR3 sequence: CSARDNGRGGNIQYF. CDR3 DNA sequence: TGCAGTGCTAGAGACAATGGCAGGGGAGGAAACATTCAGTACTTC.

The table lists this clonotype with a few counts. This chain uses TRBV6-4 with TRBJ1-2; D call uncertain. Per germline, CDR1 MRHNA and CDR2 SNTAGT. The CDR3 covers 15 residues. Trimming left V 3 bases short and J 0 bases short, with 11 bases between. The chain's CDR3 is CASSEFGEPNYGYTF. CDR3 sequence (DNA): TGTGCCAGCAGTGAATTTGGGGAGCCTAACTATGGCTACACCTTC.

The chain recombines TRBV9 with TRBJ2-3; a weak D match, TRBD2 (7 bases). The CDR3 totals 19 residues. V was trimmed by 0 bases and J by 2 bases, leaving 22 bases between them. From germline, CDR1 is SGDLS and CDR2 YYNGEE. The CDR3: CASSVEGGGSGSVTDTQYF. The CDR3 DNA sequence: TGTGCCAGCAGCGTAGAGGGGGGGGGATCAGGGAGTGTCACAGATACGCAGTATTTT. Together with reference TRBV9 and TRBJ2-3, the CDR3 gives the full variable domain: DSGVTQTPKHLITATGQRVTLRCSPRSGDLSVYWYQQSLDQGLQFLIQYYNGEERAKGNILERFSAQQFPDLHSELNLSSLELGDSALYFCASSVEGGGSGSVTDTQYFGPGTRLTVL.

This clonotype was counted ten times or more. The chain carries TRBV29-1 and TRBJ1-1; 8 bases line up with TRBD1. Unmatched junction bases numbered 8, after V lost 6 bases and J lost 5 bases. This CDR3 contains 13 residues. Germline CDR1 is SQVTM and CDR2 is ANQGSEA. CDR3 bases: TGCAGCGTGTCCGGACAGGGCATTACTGAAGCTTTCTTT. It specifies CSVSGQGITEAFF.

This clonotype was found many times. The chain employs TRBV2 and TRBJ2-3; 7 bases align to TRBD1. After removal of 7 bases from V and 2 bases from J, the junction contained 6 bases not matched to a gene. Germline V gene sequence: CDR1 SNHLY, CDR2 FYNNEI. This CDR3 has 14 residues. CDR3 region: CASTAQGYTDTQYF. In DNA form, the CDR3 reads TGTGCCAGCACCGCACAGGGGTACACAGATACGCAGTATTTT.

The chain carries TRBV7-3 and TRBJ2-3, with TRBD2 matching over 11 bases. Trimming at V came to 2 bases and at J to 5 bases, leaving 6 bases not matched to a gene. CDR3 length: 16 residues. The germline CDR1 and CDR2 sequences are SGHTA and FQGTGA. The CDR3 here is CASSLVPSGRRDTQYF. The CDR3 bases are TGTGCCAGCAGCTTAGTTCCTAGCGGGAGGAGAGATACGCAGTATTTT.

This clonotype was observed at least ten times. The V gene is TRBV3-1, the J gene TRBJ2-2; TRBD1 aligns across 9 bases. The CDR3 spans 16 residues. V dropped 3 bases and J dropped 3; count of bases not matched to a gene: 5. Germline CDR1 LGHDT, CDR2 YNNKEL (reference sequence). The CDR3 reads CASSHTDRGDTGELFF. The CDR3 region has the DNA TGTGCCAGCAGCCACACAGACAGGGGGGACACCGGGGAGCTGTTTTTT.

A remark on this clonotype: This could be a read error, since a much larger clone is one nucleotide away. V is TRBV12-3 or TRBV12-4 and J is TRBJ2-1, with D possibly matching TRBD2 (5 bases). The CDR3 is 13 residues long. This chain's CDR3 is CASRPDGNNEQLF. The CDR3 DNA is TGTGCCAGCAGGCCGGACGGGAACAATGAGCAGCTCTTC.

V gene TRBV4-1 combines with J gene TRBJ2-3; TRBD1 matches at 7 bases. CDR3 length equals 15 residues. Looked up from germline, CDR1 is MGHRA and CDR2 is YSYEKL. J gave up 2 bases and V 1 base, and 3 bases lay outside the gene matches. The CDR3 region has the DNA TGCGCCAGCAGCCAAGTAACAGGGGCCACAGATACGCAGTATTTT. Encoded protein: CASSQVTGATDTQYF.

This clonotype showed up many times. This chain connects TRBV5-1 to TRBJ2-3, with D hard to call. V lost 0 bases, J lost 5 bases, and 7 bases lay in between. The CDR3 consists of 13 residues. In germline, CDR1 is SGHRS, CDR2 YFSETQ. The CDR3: CASSLGTGDTQYF. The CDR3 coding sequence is TGCGCCAGCAGCTTGGGCACGGGAGATACGCAGTATTTT.